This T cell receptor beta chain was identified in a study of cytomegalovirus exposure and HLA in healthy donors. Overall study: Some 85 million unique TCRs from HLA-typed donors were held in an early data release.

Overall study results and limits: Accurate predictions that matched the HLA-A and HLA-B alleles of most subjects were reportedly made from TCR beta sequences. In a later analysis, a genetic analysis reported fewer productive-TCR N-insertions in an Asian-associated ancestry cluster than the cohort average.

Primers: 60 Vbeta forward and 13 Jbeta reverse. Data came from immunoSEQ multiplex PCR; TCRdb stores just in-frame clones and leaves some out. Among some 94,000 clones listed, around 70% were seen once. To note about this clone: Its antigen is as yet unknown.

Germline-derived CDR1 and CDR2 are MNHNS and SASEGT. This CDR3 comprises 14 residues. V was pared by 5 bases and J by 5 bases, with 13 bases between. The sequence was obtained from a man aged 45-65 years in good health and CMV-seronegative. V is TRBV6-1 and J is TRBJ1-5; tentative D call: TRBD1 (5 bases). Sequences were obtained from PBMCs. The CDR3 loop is CASSLGVEDQPQHF. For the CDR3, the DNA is TGTGCCAGCAGTTTAGGGGTTGAGGATCAGCCCCAGCATTTT.